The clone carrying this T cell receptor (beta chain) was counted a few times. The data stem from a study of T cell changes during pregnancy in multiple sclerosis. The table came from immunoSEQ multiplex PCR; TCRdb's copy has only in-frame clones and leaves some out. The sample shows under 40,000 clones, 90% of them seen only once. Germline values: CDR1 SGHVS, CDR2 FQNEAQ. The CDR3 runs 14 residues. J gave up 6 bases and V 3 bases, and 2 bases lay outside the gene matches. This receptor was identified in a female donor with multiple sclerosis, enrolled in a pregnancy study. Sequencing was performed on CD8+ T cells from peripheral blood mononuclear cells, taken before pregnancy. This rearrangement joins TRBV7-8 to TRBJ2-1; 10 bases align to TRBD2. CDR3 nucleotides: TGTGCCAGCAGCTTTAGCGGGGGGCTCAATGAGCAGTTCTTC. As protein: CASSFSGGLNEQFF.